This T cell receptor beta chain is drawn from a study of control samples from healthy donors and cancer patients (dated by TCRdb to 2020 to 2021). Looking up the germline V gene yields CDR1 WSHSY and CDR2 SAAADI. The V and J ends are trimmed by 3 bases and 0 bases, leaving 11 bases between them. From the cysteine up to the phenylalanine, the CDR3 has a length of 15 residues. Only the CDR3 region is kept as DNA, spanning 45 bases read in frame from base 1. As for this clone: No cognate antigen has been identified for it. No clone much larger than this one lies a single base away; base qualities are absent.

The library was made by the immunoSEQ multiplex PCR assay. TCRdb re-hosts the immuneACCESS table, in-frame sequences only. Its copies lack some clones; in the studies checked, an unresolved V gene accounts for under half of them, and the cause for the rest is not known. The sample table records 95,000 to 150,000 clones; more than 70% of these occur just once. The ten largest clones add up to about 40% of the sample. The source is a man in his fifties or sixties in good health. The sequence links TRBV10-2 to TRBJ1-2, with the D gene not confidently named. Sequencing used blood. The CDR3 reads CASSENGIANYGYTF. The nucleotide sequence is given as TGCGCCAGCAGTGAAAACGGGATAGCTAACTATGGCTACACCTTC.